The clone carrying this T cell receptor beta chain was found many times. The antigen is unknown. This entry comes from a study of CD8 T cells in ankylosing spondylitis. Study results and caveats: Certain motif variants had earlier been reported in reactive arthritis synovial fluid and blood. The study identified a TCR beta motif of under ten highly homologous variants that appeared characteristic of ankylosing spondylitis blood. Reported data indicate significant enrichment of disease-linked clones within matched ankylosing spondylitis synovial fluid. With a CD8+ phenotype, disease-linked clones were relatively rare in peripheral blood.

Trimming removed 4 bases from V and 1 base from J; junction bases left unmatched: 3. The CDR3 covers 15 residues. The TCR beta libraries were generated through quantitative 5'-RACE incorporating molecular barcodes. TCRdb ran MiXCR on the 5' RACE reads and lists one entry per CDR3 protein. The top ten clones hold roughly 0.51% of a sample with more than 650,000 distinct CDR3 sequences, roughly 10% of them seen once. V gene TRBV12-3 or TRBV12-4 combines with J gene TRBJ2-5; 10 positions match TRBD2. The receptor was isolated from a male donor with ankylosing spondylitis. The sequenced sample consisted of blood, either unsorted or a sorted T cell fraction (not recorded which). CDR3 in amino acids: CASSWTSGSQETQYF. The CDR3 DNA is TGTGCCAGCAGTTGGACTAGCGGTTCCCAAGAGACCCAGTACTTC.